This TCR beta chain stems from a study of tissue T cells after allogeneic stem cell transplantation. The repertoire was sequenced with immunoSEQ multiplex PCR; TCRdb's copy has only in-frame clones and lacks some. The repertoire holds 20,000 to 25,000 clones, with around 79% as singletons. The CDR3 runs to 12 residues. The V end lost 7 bases, the J end lost 7 bases, and 13 bases lay between the germline ends. CDR1 is SNHLY and CDR2 is FYNNEI in the germline V gene. The chain combines TRBV2 with TRBJ1-2; D remains ambiguous. This receptor was taken from a female donor of 60 years or more with lung cancer. Sequences were derived from tissue from the ileum, sampled at autopsy. The CDR3 spells CASTTRDGGYTF. CDR3 coding DNA: TGTGCCAGCACAACACGAGATGGTGGCTACACCTTC.